This T cell receptor beta chain was identified in a study of CD4 T cells in relation to SARS-CoV-2 and coronaviruses (dated by TCRdb to about 2021). In the study overall: In the ViraFEST assay, PBMCs were cultured with antigen for 9 to 11 days, after which TCR beta CDR3s were sequenced to identify antigen-specific clonal expansions. Memory CD4+ T cell crossreactivity between SARS-CoV-2 and common cold coronavirus spike proteins was assessed at the TCR clonotype level in the study. Expansion assays from other donors in the study were sequenced with a different, Illumina-based TCR-beta assay. An HIV-1 Nef peptide pool or a no-peptide culture served as the negative reference condition. The Adaptive Biotechnologies TCR-sequencing kit was used to sequence samples from three pre-COVID donors and the naive versus memory experiments, while other data came from Illumina-based sequencing. HLA restriction was mapped for shared crossreactive spike epitopes using patient-derived lymphoblastoid cell lines.

Turning to this clone: The target of this receptor is not known. There are no base qualities to consult, and no much larger clone falls within one base.

Summary of the overall study and its limitations: Small numbers of patients and of tested TCRs were a limitation of the study. In roughly 70% of donors, memory CD4+ clonotypes turned up that crossrecognized SARS-CoV-2 and at least one common cold coronavirus spike. Crossreactivity analysis centred on spike protein, so crossreactivity against other viral proteins was not assessed. Significantly weaker SARS-CoV-2-driven expansion was shown by crossreactive clones than by monoreactive clones, consistent with antigenic imprinting. Because no donor provided both pre-pandemic and post-infection samples, tracing the source of pre-existing responses was limited.

CD4+ T cells from unexposed donors were collected before the COVID-19 pandemic (2011-2018). After about 10 days of culture, CD4+ T cells were isolated with the EasySep CD4+ T cell isolation kit. As cell number allowed, CD4+ T cells from unexposed donors were tested for reactivity to SARS-CoV-2 S and N and to four common cold coronavirus spike pools. About 2.2 million PBMCs per well were cultured in IMDM with approximately 5% human AB serum and 8.5 to 10 IU/ml IL-2. Half of the culture medium was replaced with fresh IL-2-containing medium on days 3 and 7. Each peptide culture condition was generally run in triplicate replicate wells. Leukapheresis product for the unexposed donors was bought commercially. Ficoll-Paque PLUS gradient centrifugation was used to isolate PBMCs from either whole blood or leukapheresis product. PBMCs were either cryopreserved at -140°C or used fresh in the expansion assay. The QIAamp Micro DNA Kit was used to extract genomic DNA from the CD4+ T cells.

To prepare the library, the immunoSEQ multiplex PCR assay was applied. From the authors' description of their analysis: During preprocessing, nonproductive sequences were removed, as were CDR3s that did not start with C, did not end with F or W, or were shorter than 7 amino acids. Antigen-specific clonotypes were called with the MANAFEST web app, based on expansion relative to reference and other culture wells. A clone was considered positive if the clone showed significant expansion compared with the reference culture in 2 of 3 replicate wells at an FDR below 0.05. A further requirement for positive clones was significant expansion compared with all other tandem wells, along with an odds ratio above 5. CDR3 homology was quantified as pairwise Levenshtein distance, calculated with the stringdist R package after three terminal residues were trimmed from each end. TCRdb re-hosts the immuneACCESS table, in-frame sequences only. Its copies lack some clones; in the studies checked, an unresolved V gene accounts for under half of them, and the cause for the rest is not known. V and J calls plus clone size are reproduced from that table; the DNA served to infer D and trimming. In all, the sample holds 23,000 or so clones, and about 75% of those were seen once. The ten largest make up 9.5% to 15% of the sample.

The CDR3 contains 15 residues, cysteine and phenylalanine counted. Only CDR3 DNA remains: 45 bases, in frame from the first base. V is pared back by 0 bases and J by 2 bases, with 10 bases lying between the germline termini. In the germline V gene, CDR1 corresponds to MNHNS and CDR2 to SASEGT. Input material: CD4+ T cells from PBMCs, cultured in vitro. The clonotype was recovered from a human donor in good health. The chain joins TRBV6-1 to TRBJ2-5; there is no confident call for the D gene. The sequence in DNA is TGTGCCAGCAGTGAAGCCGTAGCAGCACAAGAGACCCAGTACTTC. Its coded protein is CASSEAVAAQETQYF.